Each of the 31 T cell receptor beta chains below was sequenced from the same sample in a study of technical replicates of blood from a handful of donors. Data came from immunoSEQ multiplex PCR; TCRdb stores just in-frame clones and leaves some out. The sample holds about 74,000 clones, 95% seen once. What was sequenced was T cells isolated from PBMCs. Source of these receptors: a human donor in good health.

This clone was detected only once. The V and J genes are TRBV23-1 and TRBJ2-7; D might be TRBD1 (5 bases). TRBV23-1 has ORF status, its function being uncertain. The germline V and J ends were trimmed by 7 bases and 7 bases, with 14 bases remaining between them. This CDR3 is built from 12 residues. CDR3 region: CASIPQGLEQYF. CDR3 nucleotides: TGCGCCAGCATCCCTCAGGGCTTGGAGCAGTACTTC.

The chain joins TRBV11-3 to TRBJ2-3, with no clear D. V dropped 4 bases and J dropped 3 bases, with 11 bases sitting between them. CDR1 SGHNT and CDR2 YENEEA come from the germline V gene. The CDR3 sequence is 14 residues long. In DNA form, the CDR3 reads TGTGCCAGCAGCTCCCGACTGGAAACAGATACGCAGTATTTT. This codes for CASSSRLETDTQYF.

In this sample, this clone turned up once. This rearrangement joins TRBV5-1 to TRBJ1-2; 7 nucleotides match TRBD1. CDR1 SGHRS and CDR2 YFSETQ come from the germline V gene. With 6 bases clipped from V and 6 bases from J, the junction kept 2 bases outside the gene matches. CDR3 length equals 11 residues. For the CDR3, the DNA is TGCGCCAGCACGCAGGGGGATGGCTACACCTTC. This sequence encodes CASTQGDGYTF.

The chain combines TRBV7-9 with TRBJ1-6; D is perhaps TRBD1 (6 bases). The V end was cut by 1 base, the J end by 4 bases, with 8 bases between. CDR1 SEHNR and CDR2 FQNEAQ come from the germline V gene (reference sequence). This CDR3 has 15 residues. In DNA form, the CDR3 reads TGTGCCAGCAGCTTAGATCAGGGGTATAATTCACCCCTCCACTTT. This translates into CASSLDQGYNSPLHF.

This sequence joins TRBV20-1 and TRBJ2-7, with D possibly being TRBD2 (6 bases). V was clipped by 5 bases and J by 7 bases, with 9 bases between them. The germline V gene encodes CDR1 DFQATT and CDR2 SNEGSKA (reference sequence). The CDR3 extends over 10 amino acids. CDR3 amino acids: CSAAGREQYF. The CDR3 nucleotides are TGCAGTGCTGCGGGGAGGGAGCAGTACTTC.

The chain links TRBV19 to TRBJ2-2, with D possibly TRBD2 on 5 matching bases. The germline gives CDR1 LNHDA, CDR2 SQIVND (reference sequence). The V end was cut by 6 bases, the J end by 1 base, with 12 bases between. This CDR3 contains 15 residues. The CDR3 here is CASRPMAGNTGELFF. The CDR3 region has the DNA TGTGCCAGTAGACCGATGGCGGGGAACACCGGGGAGCTGTTTTTT.

As concerns this clone: A junction end diverges from the germline sequence, so it may reflect a read error. This chain joins TRBV6-1 and TRBJ2-7; a weak D match, TRBD1 (6 bases). This CDR3 has 15 amino acids. The germline gives CDR1 MNHNS, CDR2 SASEGT. The CDR3 here is CASSEAGHRSTSMDF. The CDR3 DNA reads TGTGCCAGCAGTGAAGCGGGACACAGATCTACGAGTATGGACTTC.

The J gene is TRBJ1-6, the V gene TRBV5-1; the D is unclear. The CDR3 length is 15 residues. CDR1 is SGHRS and CDR2 is YFSETQ in the germline V gene. V was shortened by 0 bases and J by 7 bases, with 11 bases between the two germline ends. CDR3 in amino acids: CASSLDGRFNSPLHF. Here the CDR3 DNA reads TGCGCCAGCAGCTTGGATGGCAGATTCAATTCACCCCTCCACTTT. The full variable domain, in which reference TRBV5-1 and TRBJ1-6 provide the parts outside the CDR3, is KAGVTQTPRYLIKTRGQQVTLSCSPISGHRSVSWYQQTPGQGLQFLFEYFSETQRNKGNFPGRFSGRQFSNSRSEMNVSTLELGDSALYLCASSLDGRFNSPLHFGNGTRLTVT.

The genes are TRBV4-1 and TRBJ1-5, with a possible D match to TRBD1 (5 bases). The CDR3 is made up of 17 amino acids. From germline, CDR1 is MGHRA and CDR2 YSYEKL. The V end lost 3 bases, the J end lost 14 bases, and 29 bases lay between the germline ends. CDR3 DNA sequence: TGCGCCAGCAGCCACTCCCCACTTCAGGGCCCCCGGCCCCGAAAGCATTTT. Residues: CASSHSPLQGPRPRKHF.

This clone was recorded only once. The rearrangement joins TRBV6-5 to TRBJ1-1; perhaps TRBD1 as D (5 bases). V was cut by 5 bases and J by 0 bases, with 10 bases left in between. The CDR3 is 14 amino acids. CDR1 and CDR2 (germline): MNHEY, SVGAGI. The CDR3 loop is CASSTRTLNTEAFF. The CDR3, as DNA: TGTGCCAGCAGTACCCGGACACTGAACACTGAAGCTTTCTTT.

The chain couples TRBV6-1 to TRBJ1-2; 7 bases match TRBD1. V was pared by 6 bases and J by 8 bases, with 9 bases of the junction left unmatched. The CDR3 runs 13 residues. Germline CDR1 and CDR2: MNHNS and SASEGT. The CDR3 sequence is CASRIRQGGGYTF. The CDR3 DNA sequence: TGTGCCAGCAGAATCCGTCAGGGGGGAGGCTACACCTTC.

V is TRBV14 and J is TRBJ1-5; D is undetermined. V was cut by 4 bases and J by 6 bases, with 16 bases left in between. Germline CDR1 SGHDN, CDR2 FVKESK. There are 15 residues in the CDR3. CDR3 loop: CASSPPPRMGQPQHF. The CDR3 region has the DNA TGTGCCAGCAGCCCACCCCCCAGGATGGGTCAGCCCCAGCATTTT.

This chain joins TRBV7-9 and TRBJ2-3, with 12 bases matching TRBD2. V gave up 4 bases and J gave up 2 bases; unmatched junction bases: 13. The germline CDR1 and CDR2 sequences are SEHNR and FQNEAQ (reference sequence). The CDR3 loop spans 19 amino acids. The CDR3 DNA reads TGTGCCAGCAGCTACACGATCTGGACTAGCGGGAAAATCACAGATACGCAGTATTTT. Protein product: CASSYTIWTSGKITDTQYF. The variable domain in full, completed from reference TRBV7-9 and TRBJ2-3, reads DTGVSQNPRHKITKRGQNVTFRCDPISEHNRLYWYRQTLGQGPEFLTYFQNEAQLEKSRLLSDRFSAERPKGSFSTLEIQRTEQGDSAMYLCASSYTIWTSGKITDTQYFGPGTRLTVL.

This clone was recorded once. The gene calls are TRBV7-6 and TRBJ2-7; D is ambiguous. V shed 4 bases and J shed 3 bases, with 19 bases lying between them. CDR1 and CDR2 (germline): SGHVS, FNYEAQ. The CDR3 has 16 residues. The chain's CDR3 is CASSSNPPNPGYEQYF. CDR3 nucleotide sequence: TGTGCCAGCAGCTCGAACCCGCCCAATCCCGGCTACGAGCAGTACTTC.

The chain is built from TRBV4-1 and TRBJ1-1; 7 nucleotides align to TRBD1. Per the germline V gene, CDR1 is MGHRA and CDR2 is YSYEKL. This CDR3 is 14 amino acids long. With V trimmed by 2 bases and J by 7 bases, 7 bases remained unmatched. In DNA form, the CDR3 reads TGCGCCAGCAGCCAACCGGCGACAGGGTTTGAAGCTTTCTTT. This sequence encodes CASSQPATGFEAFF.

This chain uses TRBV5-4 with TRBJ2-3; 9 nucleotides align to TRBD2. CDR3 size: 18 residues. The trim removed 2 bases at V and 0 bases at J, leaving 10 bases unmatched. Germline V gene sequence: CDR1 SGHNT, CDR2 YYREEE (reference sequence). CDR3 sequence (DNA): TGTGCCAGCAGCTTAGTACCAACTAGCGGGTATAGCACAGATACGCAGTATTTT. As protein: CASSLVPTSGYSTDTQYF.

V is TRBV9 and J is TRBJ1-5, with 7 bases fitting TRBD1. Germline V gene data show CDR1 as SGDLS and CDR2 as YYNGEE. The V and J ends lost 3 bases and 5 bases, in that order; junction bases with no gene match: 8. The CDR3 is 15 residues long. This chain's CDR3 is CASSATGAPHQPQHF. CDR3 nucleotides: TGTGCCAGCAGCGCTACAGGGGCTCCACATCAGCCCCAGCATTTT.

The chain links TRBV6-6 to TRBJ2-7; D is unresolved. Trimming removed 0 bases at V and 0 bases at J, with 12 bases between. CDR3 size: 16 residues. The V gene's germline CDR1 is MNHNY and CDR2 SVGAGI (reference sequence). The CDR3 sequence is CASSYSWLERSYEQYF. The CDR3 bases are TGTGCCAGCAGTTACTCGTGGTTGGAGCGCTCCTACGAGCAGTACTTC.

This chain connects TRBV4-1 to TRBJ1-2; TRBD1 matches at 9 bases. Looked up from germline, CDR1 is MGHRA and CDR2 is YSYEKL. The V and J ends lost 4 bases and 5 bases, in that order; junction bases with no gene match: 5. The CDR3 consists of 14 residues. The CDR3 bases are TGCGCCAGCAGCCCCGGGACAGGGACTTATGGCTACACCTTC. Its protein product is CASSPGTGTYGYTF.

The chain's CDR3 is CASSVQSGGETQYF. The CDR3 DNA reads as TGTGCCAGCAGCGTCCAATCCGGGGGGGAGACCCAGTACTTC. The genes are TRBV9 and TRBJ2-5, with 7 bases that match TRBD2. Trimming cost V 2 bases and J 5 bases; bases outside gene matches: 6. Per germline, CDR1 SGDLS and CDR2 YYNGEE. This CDR3 contains 14 residues.

This clone is a singleton in its sample. The chain recombines TRBV4-1 with TRBJ2-7; no definite D call. Trimming pared 0 bases from V and 0 bases from J, leaving 9 bases between. Per the germline V gene, CDR1 is MGHRA and CDR2 is YSYEKL. The CDR3 runs 15 residues. The chain's CDR3 is CASSQEGQSSYEQYF. DNA for the CDR3: TGCGCCAGCAGCCAAGAGGGCCAGAGCTCCTACGAGCAGTACTTC.

The gene calls are TRBV5-5 and TRBJ2-7, with TRBD2 matching over 10 bases. V trimming: 5 bases; J trimming: 7 bases; junction bases outside the gene matches: 9. This CDR3 has 14 amino acids. Germline CDR1 is SGHKS and CDR2 is YYEKEE (reference sequence). CDR3: CASRFTLAGDEQYF. CDR3 DNA: TGTGCCAGCAGATTCACCCTAGCGGGGGATGAGCAGTACTTC.

The sample holds one count of this clone. The CDR3, as DNA: TGTGCCTGGAGTAACGTCGCAGGGGGAGAGACCCAGTACTTC. Translation: CAWSNVAGGETQYF. This chain uses TRBV30 with TRBJ2-5, with 7 bases lining up with TRBD1. The CDR3 totals 14 residues. The junction had 7 bases not matched to a gene; V was cut back by 2 bases and J by 4 bases. Germline V lookup: CDR1 GTSNPN, CDR2 SVGIG (reference sequence).

As DNA, the CDR3 is TGTGCCAGCAGCCCCTACGGGGGAGACTACGAGCAGTACTTC. It encodes CASSPYGGDYEQYF. The chain recombines TRBV5-6 with TRBJ2-7; D is possibly TRBD2 (6 bases). V was clipped by 4 bases and J by 3 bases, with 14 bases between them. The CDR3 loop spans 14 amino acids. CDR1 is SGHDT, CDR2 YYEEEE, per germline.

The gene calls are TRBV5-1 and TRBJ2-4; 9 bases agree with TRBD2. The CDR3 runs 16 residues. The J segment lost 2 bases and the V segment lost 0 bases, leaving 3 bases of the junction unmatched. CDR1 and CDR2 (germline): SGHRS, YFSETQ. The CDR3 DNA sequence: TGCGCCAGCAGCTTGGGTGCGGGAGGGACCAAAAACATTCAGTACTTC. It is translated as CASSLGAGGTKNIQYF.

The rearrangement joins TRBV6-1 to TRBJ1-1; the match to TRBD1 covers 7 bases. Germline assignment: CDR1 MNHNS and CDR2 SASEGT. The CDR3 is 15 amino acids. V lost 4 bases to trimming and J lost 4 bases; unmatched junction nucleotides: 9. CDR3 loop: CASSGTTTGATEAFF. The CDR3 DNA reads TGTGCCAGCAGTGGTACCACAACAGGGGCCACTGAAGCTTTCTTT.

With regard to this clone: Other DNA sequences from this sample encode an identical CDR3 as well. V gene TRBV9 combines with J gene TRBJ2-2; D is perhaps TRBD1 (6 bases). In germline, CDR1 is SGDLS, CDR2 YYNGEE. V dropped 0 bases and J dropped 1 base, with 13 bases sitting between them. The CDR3 has 17 residues. The CDR3 coding sequence is TGTGCCAGCAGCGTAGTAGCCGCCAGGGGGAACACCGGGGAGCTGTTTTTT. Amino acids: CASSVVAARGNTGELFF.

J is TRBJ2-2 and V is TRBV7-8; 8 bases line up with TRBD1. This CDR3 contains 17 residues. Germline lookup yields CDR1 SGHVS and CDR2 FQNEAQ. The V segment lost 5 bases and the J segment 4 bases; nucleotides outside the gene matches: 12. The CDR3 sequence is CASSELDRGLGTGELFF. The CDR3 nucleotides are TGTGCCAGCAGCGAATTAGACAGGGGTCTTGGCACCGGGGAGCTGTTTTTT.

The rearrangement uses TRBV19 and TRBJ1-6; D is perhaps TRBD1 (6 bases). Looked up from germline, CDR1 is LNHDA and CDR2 is SQIVND (reference sequence). Trimming removed 3 bases from V and 13 bases from J, with 19 bases in between. This CDR3 has 15 residues. The chain's CDR3 is CASSMSRGQNAPLHF. CDR3 DNA sequence: TGTGCCAGTAGTATGAGCCGAGGACAGAACGCGCCCCTCCACTTT.

The J gene is TRBJ2-6, the V gene TRBV18, with D uncertain. V lost 0 bases to trimming and J lost 3 bases, with 9 bases between them. The germline V gene has CDR1 KGHSH and CDR2 LQKENI. CDR3 length equals 16 residues. For the CDR3, the DNA is TGTGCCAGCTCACCACCGTCCCGCGGTGGGGCCAACGTCCTGACTTTC. Encoded protein: CASSPPSRGGANVLTF.

The chain employs TRBV6-5 and TRBJ1-4; 8 bases map to TRBD1. The CDR3 extends over 16 amino acids. Losses at the gene ends were 0 bases for V and 8 bases for J; bases not matched to a gene: 8. Germline V gives CDR1 MNHEY, CDR2 SVGAGI. CDR3 residues: CASSYSVAGDREKLFF. The CDR3 DNA is TGTGCCAGCAGTTACTCGGTGGCAGGGGACAGGGAAAAACTGTTTTTT.